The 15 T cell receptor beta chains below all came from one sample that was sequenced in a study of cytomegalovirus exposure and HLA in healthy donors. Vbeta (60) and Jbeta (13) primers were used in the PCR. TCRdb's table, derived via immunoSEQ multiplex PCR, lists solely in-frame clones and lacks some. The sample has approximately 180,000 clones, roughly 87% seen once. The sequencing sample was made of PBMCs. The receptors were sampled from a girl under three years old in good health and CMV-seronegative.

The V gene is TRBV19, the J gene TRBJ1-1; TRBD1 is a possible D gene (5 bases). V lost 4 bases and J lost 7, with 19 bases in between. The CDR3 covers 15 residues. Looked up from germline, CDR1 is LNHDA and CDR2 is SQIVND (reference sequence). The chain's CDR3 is CASSTASGYWDEAFF. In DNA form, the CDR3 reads TGTGCCAGTAGTACAGCCTCAGGGTACTGGGATGAAGCTTTCTTT.

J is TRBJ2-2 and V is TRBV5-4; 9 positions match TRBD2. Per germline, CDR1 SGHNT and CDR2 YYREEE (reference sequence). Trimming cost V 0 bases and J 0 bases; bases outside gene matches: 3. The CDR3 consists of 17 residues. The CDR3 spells CASSLGGLAPNTGELFF. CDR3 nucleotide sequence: TGTGCCAGCAGCTTGGGGGGACTAGCCCCGAACACCGGGGAGCTGTTTTTT. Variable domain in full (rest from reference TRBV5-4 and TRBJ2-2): ETGVTQSPTHLIKTRGQQVTLRCSSQSGHNTVSWYQQALGQGPQFIFQYYREEENGRGNFPPRFSGLQFPNYSSELNVNALELDDSALYLCASSLGGLAPNTGELFFGEGSRLTVL.

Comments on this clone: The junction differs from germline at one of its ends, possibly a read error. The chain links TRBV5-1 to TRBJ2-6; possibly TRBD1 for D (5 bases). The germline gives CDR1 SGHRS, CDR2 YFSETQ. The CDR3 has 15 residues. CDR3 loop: CASVSGISGAIVLTF. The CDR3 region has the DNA TGCGCCAGCGTATCAGGGATCTCTGGGGCCATCGTCCTGACTTTC.

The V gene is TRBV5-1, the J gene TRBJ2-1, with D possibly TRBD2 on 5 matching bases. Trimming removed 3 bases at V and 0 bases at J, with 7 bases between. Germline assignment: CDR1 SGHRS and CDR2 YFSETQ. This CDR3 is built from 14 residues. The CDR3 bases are TGCGCCAGCAGCTCAGACTACTCCTACAATGAGCAGTTCTTC. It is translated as CASSSDYSYNEQFF.

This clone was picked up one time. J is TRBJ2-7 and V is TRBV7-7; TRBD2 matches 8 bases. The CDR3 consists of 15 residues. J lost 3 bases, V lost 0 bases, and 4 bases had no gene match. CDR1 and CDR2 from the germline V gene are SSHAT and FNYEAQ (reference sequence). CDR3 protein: CASSLAAGGHYEQYF. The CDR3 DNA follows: TGTGCCAGCAGCTTAGCGGCGGGAGGACACTACGAGCAGTACTTC.

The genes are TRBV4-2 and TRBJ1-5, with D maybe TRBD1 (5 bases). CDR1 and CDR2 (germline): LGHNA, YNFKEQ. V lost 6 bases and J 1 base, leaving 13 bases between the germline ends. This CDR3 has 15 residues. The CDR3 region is CASSPSGESNQPQHF. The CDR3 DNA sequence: TGTGCCAGCAGTCCCTCGGGGGAGAGCAATCAGCCCCAGCATTTT.

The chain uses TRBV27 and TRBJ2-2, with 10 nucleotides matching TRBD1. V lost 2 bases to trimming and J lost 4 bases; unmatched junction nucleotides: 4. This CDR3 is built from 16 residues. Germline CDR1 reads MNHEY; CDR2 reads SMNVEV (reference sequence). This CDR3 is CASSLRDRGTTGELFF. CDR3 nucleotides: TGTGCCAGCAGTTTACGGGACAGGGGTACCACCGGGGAGCTGTTTTTT.

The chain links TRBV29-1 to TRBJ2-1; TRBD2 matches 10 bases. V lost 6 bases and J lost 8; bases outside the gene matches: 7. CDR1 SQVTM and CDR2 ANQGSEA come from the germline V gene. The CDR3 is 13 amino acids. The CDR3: CSVSGRASYEQFF. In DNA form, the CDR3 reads TGCAGCGTGAGCGGGAGGGCCTCTTATGAGCAGTTCTTC.

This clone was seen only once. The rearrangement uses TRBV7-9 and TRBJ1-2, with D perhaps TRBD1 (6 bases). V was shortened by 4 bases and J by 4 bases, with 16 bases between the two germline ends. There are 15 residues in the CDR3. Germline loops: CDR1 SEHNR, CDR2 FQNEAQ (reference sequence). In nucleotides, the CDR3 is TGTGCCAGCAGCTCGTTAGGGGGAACCATCTATGGCTACACCTTC. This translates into CASSSLGGTIYGYTF.

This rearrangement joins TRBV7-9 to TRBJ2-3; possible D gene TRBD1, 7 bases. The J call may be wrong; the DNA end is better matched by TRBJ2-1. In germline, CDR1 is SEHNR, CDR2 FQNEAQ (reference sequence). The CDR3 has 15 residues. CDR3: CASSFQGGSYNEQFF. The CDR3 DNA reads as TGTGCCAGCAGCTTTCAGGGGGGCTCCTACAATGAGCAGTTCTTC.

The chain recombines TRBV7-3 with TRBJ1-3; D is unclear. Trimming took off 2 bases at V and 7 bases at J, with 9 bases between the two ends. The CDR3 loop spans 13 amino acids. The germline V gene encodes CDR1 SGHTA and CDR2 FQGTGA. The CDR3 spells CASSLSPRNTIYF. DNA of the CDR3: TGTGCCAGCAGCTTATCCCCTAGGAACACCATATATTTT.

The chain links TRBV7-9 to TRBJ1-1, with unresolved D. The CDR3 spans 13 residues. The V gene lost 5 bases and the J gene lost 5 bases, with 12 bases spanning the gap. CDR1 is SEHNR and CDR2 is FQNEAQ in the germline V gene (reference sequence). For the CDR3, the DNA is TGTGCCAGCAGCCGACGCCCGGGGACTGAAGCTTTCTTT. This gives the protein CASSRRPGTEAFF.

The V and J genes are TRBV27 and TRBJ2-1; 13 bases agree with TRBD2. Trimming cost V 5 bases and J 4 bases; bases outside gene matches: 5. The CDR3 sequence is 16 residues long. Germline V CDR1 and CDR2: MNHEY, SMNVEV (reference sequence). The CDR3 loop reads CASSEPGLAGYNEQFF. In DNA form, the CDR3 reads TGTGCCAGCAGTGAACCGGGACTAGCGGGATACAATGAGCAGTTCTTC.

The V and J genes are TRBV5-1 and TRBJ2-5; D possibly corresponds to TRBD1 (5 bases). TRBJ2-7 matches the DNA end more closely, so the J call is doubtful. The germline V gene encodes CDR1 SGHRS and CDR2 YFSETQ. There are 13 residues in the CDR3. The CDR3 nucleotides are TGCGCCAGCAGCGCCAGGGTAACCTACGAGCAGTACTTC. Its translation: CASSARVTYEQYF.

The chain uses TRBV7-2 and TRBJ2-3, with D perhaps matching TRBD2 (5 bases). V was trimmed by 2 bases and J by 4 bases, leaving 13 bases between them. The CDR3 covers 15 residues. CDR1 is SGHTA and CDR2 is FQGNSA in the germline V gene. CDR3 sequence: CASSLNGKFADTQYF. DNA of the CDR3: TGTGCCAGCAGCTTAAACGGGAAGTTCGCAGATACGCAGTATTTT.